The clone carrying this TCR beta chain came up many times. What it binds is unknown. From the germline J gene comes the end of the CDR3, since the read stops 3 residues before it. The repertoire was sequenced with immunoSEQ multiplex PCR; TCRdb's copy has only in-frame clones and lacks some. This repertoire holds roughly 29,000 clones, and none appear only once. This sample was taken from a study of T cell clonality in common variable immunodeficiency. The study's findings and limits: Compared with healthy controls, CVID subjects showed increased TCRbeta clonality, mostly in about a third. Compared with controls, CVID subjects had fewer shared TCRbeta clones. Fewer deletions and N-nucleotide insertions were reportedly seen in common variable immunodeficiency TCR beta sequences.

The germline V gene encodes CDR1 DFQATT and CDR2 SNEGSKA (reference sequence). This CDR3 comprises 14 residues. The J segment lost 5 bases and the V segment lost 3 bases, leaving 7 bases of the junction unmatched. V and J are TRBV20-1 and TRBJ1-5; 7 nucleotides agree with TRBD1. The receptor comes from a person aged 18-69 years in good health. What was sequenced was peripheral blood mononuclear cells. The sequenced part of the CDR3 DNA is TGCAGTGCTAGTGTCGGGACAGATGATCAGCCC. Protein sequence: CSASVGTDDQP. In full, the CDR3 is CSASVGTDDQPQHF.